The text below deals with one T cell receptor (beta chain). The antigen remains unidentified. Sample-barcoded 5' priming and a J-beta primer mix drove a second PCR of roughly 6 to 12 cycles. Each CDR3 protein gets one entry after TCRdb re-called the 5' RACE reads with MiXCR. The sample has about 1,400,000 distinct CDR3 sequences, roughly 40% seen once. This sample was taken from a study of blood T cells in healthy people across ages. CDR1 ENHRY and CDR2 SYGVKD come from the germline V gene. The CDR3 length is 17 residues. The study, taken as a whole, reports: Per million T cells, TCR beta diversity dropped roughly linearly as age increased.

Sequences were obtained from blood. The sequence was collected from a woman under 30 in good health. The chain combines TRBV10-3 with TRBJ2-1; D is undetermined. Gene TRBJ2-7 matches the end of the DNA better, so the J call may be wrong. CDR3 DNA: TGTGCCATCAGTAGCCTTATGACAAGCTATTCCTACAATGAGCAGTACTTC. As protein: CAISSLMTSYSYNEQYF.